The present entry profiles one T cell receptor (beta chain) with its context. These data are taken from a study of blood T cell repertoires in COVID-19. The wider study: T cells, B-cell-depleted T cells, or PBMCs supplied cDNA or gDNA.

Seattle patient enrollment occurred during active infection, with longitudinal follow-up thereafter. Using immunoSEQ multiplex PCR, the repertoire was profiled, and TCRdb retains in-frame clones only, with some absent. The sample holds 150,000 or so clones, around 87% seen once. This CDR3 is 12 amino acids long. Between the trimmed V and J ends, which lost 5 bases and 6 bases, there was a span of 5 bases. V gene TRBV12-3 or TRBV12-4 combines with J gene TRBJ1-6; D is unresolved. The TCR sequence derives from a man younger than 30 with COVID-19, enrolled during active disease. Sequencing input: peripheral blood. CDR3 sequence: CASSNSNSPLHF. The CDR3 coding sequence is TGTGCCAGCAGTAACTCTAATTCACCCCTCCACTTT.